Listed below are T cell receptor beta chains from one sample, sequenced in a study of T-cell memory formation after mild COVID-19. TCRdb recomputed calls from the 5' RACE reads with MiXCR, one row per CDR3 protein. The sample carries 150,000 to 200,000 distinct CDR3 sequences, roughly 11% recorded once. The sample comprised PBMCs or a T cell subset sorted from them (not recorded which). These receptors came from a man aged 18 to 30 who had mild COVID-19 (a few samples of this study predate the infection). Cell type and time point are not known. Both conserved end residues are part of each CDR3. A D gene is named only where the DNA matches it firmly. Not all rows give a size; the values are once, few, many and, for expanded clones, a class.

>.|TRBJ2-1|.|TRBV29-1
TGCAGCGTCTGGCAGCTTCCTGAGCAGTTCTTC
CSVWQLPEQFF
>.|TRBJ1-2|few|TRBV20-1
TGCAGTGCCGCGACAGTTTCTAACTATGGCTACACCTTC
CSAATVSNYGYTF
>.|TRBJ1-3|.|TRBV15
TGTGCCACCAGCGTCAGTGTCTCTGGAAACACCATATATTTT
CATSVSVSGNTIYF
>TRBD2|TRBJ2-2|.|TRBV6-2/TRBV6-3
TGTGCCAGCAACCCGGCTAGCGGGGGTAACACCGGGGAGCTGTTTTTT
CASNPASGGNTGELFF
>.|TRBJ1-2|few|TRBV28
TGTGCCAGCAGGGTTAACTATGGCTACACCTTC
CASRVNYGYTF
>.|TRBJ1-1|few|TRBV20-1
TGCAGTGCTACAGGGACCCCCGCGGGTACTGAAGCTTTCTTT
CSATGTPAGTEAFF
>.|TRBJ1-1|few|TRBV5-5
TGTGCCAGCAGCCCATGGCGGGGCCCAGCTTTCTTT
CASSPWRGPAFF
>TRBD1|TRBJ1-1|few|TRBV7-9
TGTGCCAGCAGCTTCGGACAGGGATACACTGAAGCTTTCTTT
CASSFGQGYTEAFF
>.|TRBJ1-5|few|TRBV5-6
TGTGCCAGCAGCGGCGGACTGATCAATCAGCCCCAGCATTTT
CASSGGLINQPQHF
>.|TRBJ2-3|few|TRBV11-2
TGTGCCAGCAGCTGGAGCGGTACGCAGTATTTT
CASSWSGTQYF
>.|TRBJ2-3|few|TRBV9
TGTGCCAGCAGCGCTATCACAGATACGCAGTATTTT
CASSAITDTQYF
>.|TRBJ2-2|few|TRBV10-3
TGTGCCACCGGGAATGGAGTTAGTCCCGGGGAGCTGTTTTTT
CATGNGVSPGELFF
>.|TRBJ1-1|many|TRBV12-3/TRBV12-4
TGTGCCAGCAGTAGTCAGGAGGGCATGAACACTGAAGCTTTCTTT
CASSSQEGMNTEAFF
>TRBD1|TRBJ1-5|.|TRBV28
TGTGCCAGCAGTTCAGGGGGCGCGAGGCAGCCCCAGCATTTT
CASSSGGARQPQHF
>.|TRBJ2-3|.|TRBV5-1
TGCGCCAGCAGCTGGCGTACACCTAGCACAGATACGCAGTATTTT
CASSWRTPSTDTQYF
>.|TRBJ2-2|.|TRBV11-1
TGTGCCAGCAGCTCCGGGACATTGCATCAGCTGTTTTTT
CASSSGTLHQLFF
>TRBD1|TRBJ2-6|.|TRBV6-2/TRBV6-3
TGTGCCAGCAGTTACTCGTTACAGGGGGCATCTGGGGCCAACGTCCTGACTTTC
CASSYSLQGASGANVLTF
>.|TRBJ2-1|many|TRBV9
TGTGCCAGCAGCAAACAAAGCTCCTACAATGAGCAGTTCTTC
CASSKQSSYNEQFF
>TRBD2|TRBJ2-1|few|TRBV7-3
TGTGCCAGCAGCCCGATGAGCGGGGGGGCCTACAATGAGCAGTTCTTC
CASSPMSGGAYNEQFF
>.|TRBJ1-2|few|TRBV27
TGTGCCAGCAGTCCCAGACAGGCAAACTATGGCTACACCTTC
CASSPRQANYGYTF
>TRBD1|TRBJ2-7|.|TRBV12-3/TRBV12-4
TGTGCCAGCAGCCCTCGGGCAGGGGGCTGGGAGCAGTACTTC
CASSPRAGGWEQYF
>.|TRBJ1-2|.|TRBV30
TGTGCCTGTGGGAGATATGGCTACACCTTC
CACGRYGYTF
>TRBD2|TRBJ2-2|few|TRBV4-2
TGTGCCAGCAGCCCGGGACTAGCGGGGAGCACGAACACCGGGGAGCTGTTTTTT
CASSPGLAGSTNTGELFF
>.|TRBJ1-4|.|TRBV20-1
TGCAGTGCTAGAGATGCCGGCCAGGGGAGAAAACTGTTTTTT
CSARDAGQGRKLFF
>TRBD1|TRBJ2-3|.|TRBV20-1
TGCAGTGCTAGTAGACAGGGGGCCAGCACAGATACGCAGTATTTT
CSASRQGASTDTQYF
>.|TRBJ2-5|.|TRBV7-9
TGTGCCAGCAGGCGACTTGTCCAAGAGACCCAGTACTTC
CASRRLVQETQYF
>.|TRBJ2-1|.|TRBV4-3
TGCGCCAGCAGCCCAGGAGGCAGGGCCTACCCAGGAGCGCAGTTCTTC
CASSPGGRAYPGAQFF
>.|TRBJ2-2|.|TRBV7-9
TGTGCCAGCAGCTTAATGGGACGAAACACCGGGGAGCTGTTTTTT
CASSLMGRNTGELFF
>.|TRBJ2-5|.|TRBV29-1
TGCAGCGTGGGGACTTGGAGGGAGACCCAGTACTTC
CSVGTWRETQYF
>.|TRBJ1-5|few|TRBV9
TGTGCCAGCAGCGTGGACGGACAGAAAAATCAGCCCCAGCATTTT
CASSVDGQKNQPQHF
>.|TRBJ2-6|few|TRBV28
TGTGCCAGCGGGATCTCTGGGGCCAACGTCCTGACTTTC
CASGISGANVLTF
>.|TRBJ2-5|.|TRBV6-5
TGTGCCAGCAGTTACCCGCAGGGAGAGACCCAGTACTTC
CASSYPQGETQYF
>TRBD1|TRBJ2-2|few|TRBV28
TGTGCCACCCCAGGACAGGGAGCGAACACCGGGGAGCTGTTTTTT
CATPGQGANTGELFF
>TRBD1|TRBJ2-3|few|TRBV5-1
TGCGCCAGCAGAACCGGGACAGAGACAGATACGCAGTATTTT
CASRTGTETDTQYF
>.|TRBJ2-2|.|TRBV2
TGTGCCAGCAGTTACTACACCGGGGAGCTGTTTTTT
CASSYYTGELFF
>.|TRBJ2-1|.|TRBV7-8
TGTGCCAGCGGGAGTCCTACCTACAATGAGCAGTTCTTC
CASGSPTYNEQFF
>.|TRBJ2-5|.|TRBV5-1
TGCGCCAGCAGCTTGTCGGGGAAACTCCAAGAGACCCAGTACTTC
CASSLSGKLQETQYF
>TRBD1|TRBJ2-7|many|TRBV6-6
TGTGCCAGCAGCGACAGGGGGGGCCTCTACGAGCAGTACTTC
CASSDRGGLYEQYF
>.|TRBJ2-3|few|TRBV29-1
TGCAGCGTTGAAGATTTTTTAGCCCCAGATACGCAGTATTTT
CSVEDFLAPDTQYF
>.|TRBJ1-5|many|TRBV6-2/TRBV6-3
TGTGCCAGCGCAACGGCTAGCAATCAGCCCCAGCATTTT
CASATASNQPQHF
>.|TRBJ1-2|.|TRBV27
TGTGCCAGCAGTTTACTTGGGGGCCCCTATGGCTACACCTTC
CASSLLGGPYGYTF
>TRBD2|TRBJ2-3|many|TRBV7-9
TGTGCCAGCAGCGCAGGACTAGCGGAGACAGATACGCAGTATTTT
CASSAGLAETDTQYF
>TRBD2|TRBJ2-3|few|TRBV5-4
TGTGCCAGCAGCGTACTAGCGGGGGGTCGCACAGATACGCAGTATTTT
CASSVLAGGRTDTQYF
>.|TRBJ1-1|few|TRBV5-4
TGTGCCAGCAGCTCAGTCGGGGTTGCGTCTGAAGCTTTCTTT
CASSSVGVASEAFF
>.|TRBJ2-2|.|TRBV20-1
TGCAGTGCTAGACCCGGACTTAGGCGGGCGGACACCGGGGAGCTGTTTTTT
CSARPGLRRADTGELFF
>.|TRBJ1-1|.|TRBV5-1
TGCGCCAGCAGCTCGGGATTTATGAACACTGAAGCTTTCTTT
CASSSGFMNTEAFF
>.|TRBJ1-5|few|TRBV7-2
TGTGCCAGCAGCTCATGGACAGATCAGCCCCAGCATTTT
CASSSWTDQPQHF
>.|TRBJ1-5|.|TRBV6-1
TGTGCCAGCAGTGAACAGGGGAGTCAGCCCCAGCATTTT
CASSEQGSQPQHF
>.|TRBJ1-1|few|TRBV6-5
TGTGCCAGCAGCCTCGACAGAAATGAAGCTTTCTTT
CASSLDRNEAFF
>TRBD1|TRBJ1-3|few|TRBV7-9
TGTGCCAGCCGGGACAGCTCTGGAAACACCATATATTTT
CASRDSSGNTIYF
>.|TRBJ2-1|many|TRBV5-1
TGCGCCAGCAGCTTGGAGCTGAATGAGCAGTTCTTC
CASSLELNEQFF
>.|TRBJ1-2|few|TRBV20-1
TGCAGTGCTAGAGAGGGGTACCGCTACACCTTC
CSAREGYRYTF
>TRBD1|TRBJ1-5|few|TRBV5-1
TGCGCCAGCAGCACAGGGGATAGCAATCAGCCCCAGCATTTT
CASSTGDSNQPQHF
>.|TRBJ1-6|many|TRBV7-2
TGTGCCAGCAGCCCAACCGGGACAAATAATTCACCCCTCCACTTT
CASSPTGTNNSPLHF
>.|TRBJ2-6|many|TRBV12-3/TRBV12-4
TGTGCCAGCAGTAAGACGGTAGCTGGGGCCAACGTCCTGACTTTC
CASSKTVAGANVLTF
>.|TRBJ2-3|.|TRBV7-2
TGTGCCAGCAGCCCCCGCTTCACAGATACGCAGTATTTT
CASSPRFTDTQYF
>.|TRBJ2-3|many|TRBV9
TGTGCCAGCAGCGTAGGGGTAGGGGGGACAGATACGCAGTATTTT
CASSVGVGGTDTQYF
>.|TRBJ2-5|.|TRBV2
TGTGCCAGCAGTGACTCCAGGGCCCAAGAGACCCAGTACTTC
CASSDSRAQETQYF
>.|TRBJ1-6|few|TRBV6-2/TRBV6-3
TGTGCCAGCAGCGATGACCGCGACTCACCCCTCCACTTT
CASSDDRDSPLHF